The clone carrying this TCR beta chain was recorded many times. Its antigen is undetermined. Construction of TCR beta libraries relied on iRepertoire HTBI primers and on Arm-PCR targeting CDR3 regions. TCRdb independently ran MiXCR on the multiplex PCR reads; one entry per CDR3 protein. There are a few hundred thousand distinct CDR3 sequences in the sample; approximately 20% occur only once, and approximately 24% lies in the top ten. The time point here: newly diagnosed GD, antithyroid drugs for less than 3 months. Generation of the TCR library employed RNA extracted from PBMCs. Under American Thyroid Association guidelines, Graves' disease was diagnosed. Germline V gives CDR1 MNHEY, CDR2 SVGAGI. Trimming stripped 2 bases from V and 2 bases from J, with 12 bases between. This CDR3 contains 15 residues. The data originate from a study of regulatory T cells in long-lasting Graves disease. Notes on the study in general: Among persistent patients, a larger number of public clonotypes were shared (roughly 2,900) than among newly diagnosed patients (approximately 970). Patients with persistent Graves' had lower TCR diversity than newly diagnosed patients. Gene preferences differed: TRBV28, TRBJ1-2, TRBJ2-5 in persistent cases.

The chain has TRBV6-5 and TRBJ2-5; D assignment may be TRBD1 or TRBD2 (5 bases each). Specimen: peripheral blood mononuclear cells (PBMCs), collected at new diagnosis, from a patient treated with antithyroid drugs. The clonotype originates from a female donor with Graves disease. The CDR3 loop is CASSYRGVWQETQYF. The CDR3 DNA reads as TGTGCCAGCAGTTACCGAGGGGTTTGGCAAGAGACCCAGTACTTC.